The sample holds a few counts of the clone carrying this TCR beta chain. Its antigen is still unknown. The data were taken from a study of human T cells and chemical hapten exposure. Study-wide results and limits: Once DPC sensitization occurred, TCRs above 1 in 1000 frequency showed no change.

Time point denoted: patch test 2, 6 weeks after DPC sensitization. Noted treatment: therapeutic diphenylcyclopropenone sensitization with weekly scalp DPC. Germline V lookup: CDR1 DFQATT, CDR2 SNEGSKA (reference sequence). The CDR3 totals 11 residues. One entry per CDR3 protein, called by TCRdb with MiXCR from the RACE reads. The sample comprises 360,000 or so distinct CDR3 sequences, nearly 6.5% of which are singletons, and around 5.8% rests with the top ten. The clonotype was recovered from a woman between 18 and 29 years old with alopecia areata. Some clones in this sample may be carry-over from other donors' samples. The sample in question was whole blood, obtained in connection with sensitization to the hapten diphenylcyclopropenone (DPC). V usage is TRBV20-1 and J usage is TRBJ2-3; D not resolved. CDR3 protein: CSGQTEDTQYF. Written as DNA, the CDR3 is TGCAGCGGGCAGACGGAAGATACGCAGTATTTT.